This TCR beta chain emerged from a study of cytomegalovirus exposure and HLA in healthy donors. The primer mix had 60 Vbeta and 13 Jbeta primers. Measured with immunoSEQ multiplex PCR; TCRdb has only the in-frame clones, and not every one. The profile shows some 200,000 clones, roughly 70% of them singletons. As to this clone: Its cognate antigen is unknown.

Trimming removed 0 bases from V and 6 bases from J, with 17 bases in between. The CDR3 consists of 16 residues. Germline V gene data show CDR1 as MNHEY and CDR2 as SVGAGI. Study-level findings and limits: In a later analysis, common viral pathogens appeared linked to several of the most significant clusters. It was confirmed in vitro that a few of the CMV-associated chains were specific for CMV antigens.

This clonotype was sampled from a man in his forties in good health and CMV-seropositive. This chain connects TRBV6-5 to TRBJ1-2; D is unclear. Sequencing used PBMCs. DNA of the CDR3: TGTGCCAGCAGTTACTCGGCAAGCTACGGAGGGAATGGCTACACCTTC. Protein: CASSYSASYGGNGYTF.